These T cell receptor beta chains were read from a single sample in a study of early T cells in non-severe SARS-CoV-2 infection. MiXCR, applied by TCRdb to the 5' RACE reads, yields one record per CDR3 protein. The table includes roughly 50,000 distinct CDR3 sequences, about 9.3% detected once. The source material was whole blood. These receptor sequences come from an adult who was a healthcare worker with PCR-confirmed SARS-CoV-2 infection or an uninfected control (not recorded which). The CDR3 runs from the conserved cysteine through the conserved F or W. D genes are given only for firm matches. Expanded clones are given a class, and other clones once, few, many or no size at all.

.	.	14	TRBV27	TRBJ2-5	CASSVTSSQETQYF	TGTGCCAGCAGTGTCACCTCCTCCCAAGAGACCCAGTACTTC
TRBD2	.	19	TRBV28	TRBJ2-4	CASTQPQAGGPLAKNIQYF	TGTGCCAGCACCCAACCCCAGGCGGGAGGGCCTCTTGCCAAAAACATTCAGTACTTC
.	few	12	TRBV7-3	TRBJ2-2	CASSLLNGELFF	TGTGCCAGCAGCTTATTAAACGGGGAGCTGTTTTTT
.	many	13	TRBV29-1	TRBJ1-1	CSTLRVMNTEAFF	TGCAGCACGTTAAGGGTCATGAACACTGAAGCTTTCTTT
.	few	14	TRBV28	TRBJ1-5	CASSSVRGDQPQHF	TGTGCCAGCAGTTCAGTCAGGGGCGATCAGCCCCAGCATTTT
TRBD1	.	14	TRBV12-3/TRBV12-4	TRBJ1-1	CASIPGQGYTEAFF	TGTGCCAGCATCCCGGGACAGGGGTACACTGAAGCTTTCTTT
.	many	14	TRBV4-3	TRBJ1-1	CASSQDPGVGEAFF	TGCGCCAGCAGCCAAGATCCGGGGGTTGGTGAAGCTTTCTTT
TRBD2	.	16	TRBV5-1	TRBJ2-2	CASSFTSGRLTGELFF	TGCGCCAGCAGCTTCACTAGCGGGAGGCTCACCGGGGAGCTGTTTTTT
.	.	14	TRBV28	TRBJ1-6	CASSSDGGYSPLHF	TGTGCCAGCAGTTCAGACGGAGGATATTCACCCCTCCACTTT
.	few	14	TRBV20-1	TRBJ2-3	CSASALAYTDTQYF	TGCAGTGCTAGTGCGCTAGCGTATACAGATACGCAGTATTTT
TRBD1	many	13	TRBV29-1	TRBJ2-7	CSVDGTGGYEQYF	TGCAGCGTTGATGGGACAGGGGGCTACGAGCAGTACTTC
.	.	16	TRBV19	TRBJ2-4	CASSISRVGIKDIQYF	TGTGCCAGTAGTATATCCCGCGTAGGGATTAAGGACATTCAGTACTTC
TRBD1	.	14	TRBV5-4	TRBJ1-1	CASTPGQGETEAFF	TGTGCCAGCACCCCAGGACAGGGTGAGACTGAAGCTTTCTTT
TRBD2	many	15	TRBV6-5	TRBJ2-1	CASTDSGNSYNEQFF	TGTGCCAGCACCGATAGCGGGAACTCCTACAATGAGCAGTTCTTC
.	many	14	TRBV6-2/TRBV6-3	TRBJ1-2	CASSYSTQFNGYTF	TGTGCCAGCAGTTACTCGACACAGTTCAATGGCTACACCTTC
TRBD2	.	15	TRBV4-3	TRBJ2-5	CASSQGLAGGETQYF	TGCGCCAGCAGCCAGGGACTAGCGGGAGGAGAGACCCAGTACTTC
TRBD2	few	15	TRBV20-1	TRBJ2-7	CSAPRGLVHSYEQYF	TGCAGTGCCCCCAGGGGACTAGTACATTCCTACGAGCAGTACTTC
.	.	14	TRBV2	TRBJ2-1	CASRGGSPGNEQFF	TGTGCCAGTCGCGGTGGGAGTCCGGGGAATGAGCAGTTCTTC
.	.	14	TRBV4-2	TRBJ1-1	CASSHGGGVTEAFF	TGTGCCAGCAGCCATGGAGGAGGGGTTACTGAAGCTTTCTTT
TRBD2	.	16	TRBV11-2	TRBJ2-1	CASSLVAREGRNEQFF	TGTGCCAGCAGCTTAGTAGCGCGGGAGGGCCGGAATGAGCAGTTCTTC
TRBD1	few	15	TRBV6-5	TRBJ2-4	CASRGTGVAKNIQYF	TGTGCCAGCAGGGGAACAGGGGTAGCCAAAAACATTCAGTACTTC
.	many	14	TRBV7-8	TRBJ2-2	CASSFGLNTGELFF	TGTGCCAGCAGCTTCGGGCTAAACACCGGGGAGCTGTTTTTT
TRBD1	medium-sized	13	TRBV11-2	TRBJ1-1	CASSSQGATEAFF	TGTGCCAGCAGCTCACAGGGGGCGACTGAAGCTTTCTTT
.	many	14	TRBV20-1	TRBJ2-3	CSARPVARADTQYF	TGCAGTGCTAGACCGGTCGCCCGGGCAGATACGCAGTATTTT
.	.	14	TRBV7-2	TRBJ1-2	CASRRPGTEYGYTF	TGTGCCAGCAGGCGTCCTGGGACGGAGTATGGCTACACCTTC
.	many	17	TRBV19	TRBJ2-1	CASSPFLARETYNEQFF	TGTGCCAGTAGTCCCTTCCTAGCGAGGGAAACCTACAATGAGCAGTTCTTC
.	many	15	TRBV5-1	TRBJ2-1	CASSLAQGRDNEQFF	TGCGCCAGCAGCTTGGCGCAGGGTAGAGACAATGAGCAGTTCTTC
.	few	11	TRBV28	TRBJ2-7	CASSPRGEQYF	TGTGCCAGCAGTCCGAGAGGCGAGCAGTACTTC
.	.	13	TRBV10-3	TRBJ1-2	CAVSATEKYGYTF	TGTGCCGTCTCAGCAACCGAGAAATATGGCTACACCTTC
.	.	16	TRBV5-1	TRBJ2-7	CTSSLGGNARLGEQYF	TGCACCAGCAGCTTGGGCGGCAACGCTCGGCTTGGCGAGCAGTACTTC
.	many	14	TRBV4-1	TRBJ2-3	CASSQVGALDTQYF	TGCGCCAGCAGCCAAGTAGGGGCATTGGATACGCAGTATTTT
TRBD1	once	16	TRBV4-1	TRBJ1-6	CASSQVRTGYNSPLHF	TGCGCCAGCAGCCAAGTACGGACAGGCTATAATTCACCCCTCCACTTT